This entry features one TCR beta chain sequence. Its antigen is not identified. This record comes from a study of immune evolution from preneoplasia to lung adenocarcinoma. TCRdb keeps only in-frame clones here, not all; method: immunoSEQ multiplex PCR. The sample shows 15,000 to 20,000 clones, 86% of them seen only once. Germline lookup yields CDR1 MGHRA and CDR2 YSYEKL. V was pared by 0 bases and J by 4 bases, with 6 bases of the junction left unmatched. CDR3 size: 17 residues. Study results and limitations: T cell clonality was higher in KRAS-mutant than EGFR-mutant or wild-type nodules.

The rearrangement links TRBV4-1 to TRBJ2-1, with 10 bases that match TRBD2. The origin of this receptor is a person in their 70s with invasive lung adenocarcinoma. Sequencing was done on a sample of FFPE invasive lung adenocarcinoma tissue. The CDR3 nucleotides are TGCGCCAGCAGCCAAGAAGGAACTAGCGGGATGTACAATGAGCAGTTCTTC. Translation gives CASSQEGTSGMYNEQFF.